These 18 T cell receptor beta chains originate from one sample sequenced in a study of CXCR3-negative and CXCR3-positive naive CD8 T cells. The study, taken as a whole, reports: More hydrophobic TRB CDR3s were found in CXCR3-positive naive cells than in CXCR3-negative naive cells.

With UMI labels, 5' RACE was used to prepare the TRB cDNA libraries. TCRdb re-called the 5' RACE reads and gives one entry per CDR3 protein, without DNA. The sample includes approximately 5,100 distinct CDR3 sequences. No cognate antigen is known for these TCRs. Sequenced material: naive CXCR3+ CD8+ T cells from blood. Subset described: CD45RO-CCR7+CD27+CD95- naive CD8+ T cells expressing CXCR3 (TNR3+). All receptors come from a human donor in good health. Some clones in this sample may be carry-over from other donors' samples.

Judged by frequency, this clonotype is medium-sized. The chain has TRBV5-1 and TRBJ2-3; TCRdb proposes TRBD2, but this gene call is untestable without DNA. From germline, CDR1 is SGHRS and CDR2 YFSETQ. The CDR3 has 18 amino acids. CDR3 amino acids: CASSLVGTSTSSTDTQYF.

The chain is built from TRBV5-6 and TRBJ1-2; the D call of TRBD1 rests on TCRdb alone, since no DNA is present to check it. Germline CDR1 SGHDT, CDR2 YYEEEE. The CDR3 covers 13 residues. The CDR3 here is CASSLPGVGGYTF.

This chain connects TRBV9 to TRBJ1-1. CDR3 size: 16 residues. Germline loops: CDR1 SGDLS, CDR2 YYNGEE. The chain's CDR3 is CASSVVQGLIDTEAFF.

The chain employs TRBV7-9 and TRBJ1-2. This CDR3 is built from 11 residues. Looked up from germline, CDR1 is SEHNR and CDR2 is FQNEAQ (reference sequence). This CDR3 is CASSYQNGYTF.

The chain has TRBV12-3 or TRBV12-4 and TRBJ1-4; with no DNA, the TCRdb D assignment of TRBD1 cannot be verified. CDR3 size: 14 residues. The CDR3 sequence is CASTSGQGHEKLFF.

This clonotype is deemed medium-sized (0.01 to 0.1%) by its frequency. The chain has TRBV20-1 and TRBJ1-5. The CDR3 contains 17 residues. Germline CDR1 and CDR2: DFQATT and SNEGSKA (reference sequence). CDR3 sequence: CSALRTWGGRGNQPQHF.

CDR3 residues: CASSSSGASTDTQYF. V gene TRBV6-1 combines with J gene TRBJ2-3; TCRdb calls TRBD2, which cannot be checked without DNA. CDR1 is MNHNS, CDR2 SASEGT, per germline. The CDR3 runs 15 residues.

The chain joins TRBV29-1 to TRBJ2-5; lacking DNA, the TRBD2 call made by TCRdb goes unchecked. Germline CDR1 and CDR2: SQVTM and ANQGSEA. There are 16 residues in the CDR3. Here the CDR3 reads CSVDGTSGENQETQYF.

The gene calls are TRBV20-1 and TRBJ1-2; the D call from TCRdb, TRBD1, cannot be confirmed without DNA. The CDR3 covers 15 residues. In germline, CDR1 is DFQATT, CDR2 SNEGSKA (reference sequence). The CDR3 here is CSATPPGFSNYGYTF.

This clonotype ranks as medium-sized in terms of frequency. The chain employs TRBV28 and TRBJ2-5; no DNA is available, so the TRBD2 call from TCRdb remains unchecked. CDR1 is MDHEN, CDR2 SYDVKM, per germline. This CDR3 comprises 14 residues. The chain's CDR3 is CASSWTSGRRAQYF.

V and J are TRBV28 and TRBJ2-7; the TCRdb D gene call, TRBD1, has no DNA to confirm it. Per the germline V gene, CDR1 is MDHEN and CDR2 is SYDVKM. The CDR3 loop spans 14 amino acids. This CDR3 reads CASRGTGSSYEQYF. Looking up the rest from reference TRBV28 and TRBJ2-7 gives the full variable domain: DVKVTQSSRYLVKRTGEKVFLECVQDMDHENMFWYRQDPGLGLRLIYFSYDVKMKEKGDIPEGYSVSREKKERFSLILESASTNQTSMYLCASRGTGSSYEQYFGPGTRLTVT.

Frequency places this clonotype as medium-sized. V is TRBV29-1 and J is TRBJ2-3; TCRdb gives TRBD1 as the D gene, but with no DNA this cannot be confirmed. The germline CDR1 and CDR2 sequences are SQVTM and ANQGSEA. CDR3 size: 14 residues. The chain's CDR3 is CSVEGRQGADTQYF.

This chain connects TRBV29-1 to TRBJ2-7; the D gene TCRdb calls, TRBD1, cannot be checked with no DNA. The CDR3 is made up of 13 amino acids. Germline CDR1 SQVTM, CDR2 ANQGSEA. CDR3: CSVTGQGAYEQYF.

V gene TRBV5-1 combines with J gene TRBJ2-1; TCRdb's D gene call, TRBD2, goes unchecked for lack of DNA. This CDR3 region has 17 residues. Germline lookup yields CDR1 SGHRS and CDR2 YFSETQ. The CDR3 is CASSLGLAGSHYNEQFF.

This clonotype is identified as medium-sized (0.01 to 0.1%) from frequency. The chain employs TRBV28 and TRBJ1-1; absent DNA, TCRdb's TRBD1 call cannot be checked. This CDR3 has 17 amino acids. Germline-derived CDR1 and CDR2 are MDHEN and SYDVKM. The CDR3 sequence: CASSHNRHLLRNTEAFF.

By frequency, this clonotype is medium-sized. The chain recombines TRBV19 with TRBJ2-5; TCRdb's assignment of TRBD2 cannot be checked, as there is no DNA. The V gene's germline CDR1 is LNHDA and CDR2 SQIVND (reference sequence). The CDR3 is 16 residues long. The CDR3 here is CASSLLAGGIQETQYF.

Here the CDR3 reads CSVDFRNTGELFF. The chain joins TRBV29-1 to TRBJ2-2. This CDR3 has 13 residues. CDR1 SQVTM and CDR2 ANQGSEA come from the germline V gene.

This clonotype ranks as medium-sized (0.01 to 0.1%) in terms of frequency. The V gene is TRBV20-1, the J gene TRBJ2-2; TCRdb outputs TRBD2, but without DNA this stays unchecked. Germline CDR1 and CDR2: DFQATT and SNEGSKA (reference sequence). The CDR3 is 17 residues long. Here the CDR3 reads CSARDPGGPDNTGELFF.